This T cell receptor beta chain was sequenced in a study of early T cells in non-severe SARS-CoV-2 infection. Via MiXCR, TCRdb re-called the 5' RACE reads, giving one row per CDR3 protein. The table has around 67,000 distinct CDR3 sequences, approximately 10% seen once. The CDR3 runs to 14 residues. Per the germline V gene, CDR1 is SNHLY and CDR2 is FYNNEI. The germline V and J ends were trimmed by 1 base and 1 base, with 7 bases remaining between them. The chain uses TRBV2 and TRBJ1-1; D is uncertain. This TCR came from an adult who was a healthcare worker with PCR-confirmed SARS-CoV-2 infection or an uninfected control (not recorded which). Material for sequencing was whole blood. The CDR3 nucleotides are TGTGCCAGCAGTGAAGGGACGGGGAACACTGAAGCTTTCTTT. Translated: CASSEGTGNTEAFF.